Listed here are 10 T cell receptor beta chains from one sample, sequenced in a study of T cell repertoires in aging, cancer and after chemotherapy. The template was genomic DNA from peripheral blood, not RNA. Rearranged V-D-J TRB sequences were amplified with a mixed TRB-A/B primer pool. TCRdb independently ran MiXCR on the multiplex PCR reads; one entry per CDR3 protein. The data contain 3,500 to 5,500 distinct CDR3 sequences, about two thirds of them seen just once; the ten biggest clones take up 7.9%. Sequenced sample: blood. These TCRs come from a human donor with a solid tumor.

With regard to this clonotype: Mismatch with germline at one junction end may stem from a read error. The chain recombines TRBV4-1 with TRBJ2-1, with D tentatively TRBD1 or TRBD2 (5 bases each). Germline V CDR1 and CDR2: MGHRA, YSYEKL. The CDR3 runs to 17 residues. The CDR3 loop is CASSQNPRGAGYNEQFF. The CDR3 nucleotides read TGTGCCAGCAGCCAAAACCCTCGAGGGGCGGGCTACAATGAGCAGTTCTTC.

The rearrangement links TRBV7-2 to TRBJ2-1; D is undetermined. CDR1 and CDR2 (germline): SGHTA, FQGNSA. This CDR3 has 14 amino acids. The V end lost 5 bases, the J end lost 6 bases, and 14 bases lay between the germline ends. CDR3 DNA: TGTGCCAGCAGCGTTACCAGAAGGGCCAATGAGCAGTTCTTC. Translated: CASSVTRRANEQFF.

The CDR3 spells CASSLRTGVWNTEAFF. For the CDR3, the DNA is TGCGCCAGCAGCTTGAGGACAGGGGTGTGGAACACTGAAGCTTTCTTT. This chain links TRBV5-1 with TRBJ1-1, with 9 bases that match TRBD1. V lost 1 base and J lost 1; bases outside the gene matches: 5. Germline CDR1 reads SGHRS; CDR2 reads YFSETQ. The CDR3 spans 16 residues.

The chain is built from TRBV5-6 and TRBJ1-1; D not certain. Germline assignment: CDR1 SGHDT and CDR2 YYEEEE. V lost 6 bases and J lost 0, with 18 bases in between. CDR3 length: 16 amino acids. DNA for the CDR3: TGTGCCAGCACCTTCCAAGCCGGGAGCATGAACACTGAAGCTTTCTTT. This codes for CASTFQAGSMNTEAFF.

The chain combines TRBV19 with TRBJ1-2, with 7 bases identical to TRBD1. The CDR3 consists of 17 residues. The ends lost 6 bases at V and 6 bases at J; junction bases unmatched: 19. Germline CDR1 and CDR2: LNHDA and SQIVND (reference sequence). CDR3 amino acids: CASSRSPGQPNIDGYTF. CDR3 sequence (DNA): TGTGCCAGTAGCCGATCCCCGGGACAGCCTAATATTGATGGCTACACCTTC.

The rearrangement joins TRBV6-5 to TRBJ1-5; D not resolved. V was clipped by 6 bases and J by 9 bases, with 15 bases between them. The CDR3 sequence is 13 residues long. The germline CDR1 and CDR2 sequences are MNHEY and SVGAGI. Here the CDR3 DNA reads TGTGCCAGCAGCGCCAAGGGCGGCGGGCCCCAGCATTTT. It translates to CASSAKGGGPQHF.

The chain couples TRBV15 to TRBJ1-2; D is ambiguous. Trimming removed 0 bases from V and 2 bases from J, with 4 bases in between. Germline V gene sequence: CDR1 LNHNV, CDR2 YYDKDF (reference sequence). The CDR3 consists of 13 residues. The CDR3 DNA reads as TGTGCCACCAGCAGAGATAGGAACTATGGCTACACCTTC. As protein: CATSRDRNYGYTF.

The CDR3 DNA reads TGTGCCAGCAGCAAAGACCCGGGCTCTGGAAACACCATATATTTT. Its protein product is CASSKDPGSGNTIYF. The chain uses TRBV5-5 and TRBJ1-3; D gene unclear. V lost 4 bases and J 0 bases, leaving 11 bases between the germline ends. Germline V gene lookup returns CDR1 SGHKS and CDR2 YYEKEE (reference sequence). This CDR3 is 15 amino acids long.

This chain joins TRBV20-1 and TRBJ2-7; TRBD2 agrees at 12 bases. J was trimmed by 4 bases and V by 3 bases; bases with no gene match: 4. The CDR3 runs 14 residues. CDR1 and CDR2 (germline): DFQATT, SNEGSKA (reference sequence). CDR3 nucleotide sequence: TGCAGTGCTAGTGTCCTAGCGGGAGGGTACGAGCAGTACTTC. This encodes CSASVLAGGYEQYF.

The V and J genes are TRBV19 and TRBJ1-2; no firm D call. From germline, CDR1 is LNHDA and CDR2 SQIVND (reference sequence). CDR3 length equals 14 residues. V was trimmed by 3 bases and J by 3 bases, leaving 11 bases between them. CDR3 nucleotides: TGTGCCAGTAGTATTCAGGTTTCTGACTATGGCTACACCTTC. It translates to CASSIQVSDYGYTF.